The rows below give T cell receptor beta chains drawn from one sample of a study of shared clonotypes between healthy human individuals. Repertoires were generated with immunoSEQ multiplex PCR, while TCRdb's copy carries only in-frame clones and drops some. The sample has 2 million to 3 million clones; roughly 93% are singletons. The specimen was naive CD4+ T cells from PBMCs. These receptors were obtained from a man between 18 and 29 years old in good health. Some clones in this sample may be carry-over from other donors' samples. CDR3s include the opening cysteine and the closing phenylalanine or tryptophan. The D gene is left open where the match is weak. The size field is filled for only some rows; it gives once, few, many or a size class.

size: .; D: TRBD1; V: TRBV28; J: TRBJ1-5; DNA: TGTGCCAGCCGCAGGGGGGAGCCCCAGCATTTT; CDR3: CASRRGEPQHF
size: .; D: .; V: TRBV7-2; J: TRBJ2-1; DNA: TGTGCCAGCAGCCGACACTTTAGCGGAGGGGGCAATGAGCAGTTCTTC; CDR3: CASSRHFSGGGNEQFF
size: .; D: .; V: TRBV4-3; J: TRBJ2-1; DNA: TGCGCCAGCAGCCAAGCCGGGACATCAGGAGAGCAGTTCTTC; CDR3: CASSQAGTSGEQFF
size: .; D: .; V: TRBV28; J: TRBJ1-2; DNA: TGTGCCAGCACGTTACAGGGCTGGGGCTACACCTTC; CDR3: CASTLQGWGYTF
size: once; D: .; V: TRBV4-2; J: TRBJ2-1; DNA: TGTGCCAGCAGCCAAGACCCAAGACTAGTGAATGAGCAGTTCTTC; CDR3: CASSQDPRLVNEQFF
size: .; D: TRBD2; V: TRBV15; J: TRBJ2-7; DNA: TGTGCCACCAGCAGAGGCCCCGGGACTAGCGGCTACGAGCAGTACTTC; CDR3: CATSRGPGTSGYEQYF
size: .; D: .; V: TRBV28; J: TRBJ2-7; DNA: TGTGCCAGCAGTTTAAGGGACGGCTACGAGCAGTACTTC; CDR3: CASSLRDGYEQYF
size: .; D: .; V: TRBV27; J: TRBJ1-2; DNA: TGTGCCAGCAGTTTAGGGCCGGGACGGATCTATGGCTACACCTTC; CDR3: CASSLGPGRIYGYTF
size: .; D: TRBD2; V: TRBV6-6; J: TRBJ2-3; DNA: TGTGCCAGCATGAGCGGGAGTATAACGCAGTATTTT; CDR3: CASMSGSITQYF
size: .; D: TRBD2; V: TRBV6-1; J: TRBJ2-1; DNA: TGTGCCACGACTCGACTAGCGGGACCCAATGAGCAGTTCTTC; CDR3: CATTRLAGPNEQFF
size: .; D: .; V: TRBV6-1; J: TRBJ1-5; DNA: TGTGCCAGCAGCGAATCTCCCAATCAGCCCCAGCATTTT; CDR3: CASSESPNQPQHF
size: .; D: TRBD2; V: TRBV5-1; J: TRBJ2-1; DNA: TGCGCCAGCAGCCCGCGGGAGGGACTTACCTACAATGAGCAGTTCTTC; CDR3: CASSPREGLTYNEQFF
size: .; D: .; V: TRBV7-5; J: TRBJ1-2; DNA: TGTGCCAGAAGTATACAGGGCGCCTATGGCTACACCTTC; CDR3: CARSIQGAYGYTF
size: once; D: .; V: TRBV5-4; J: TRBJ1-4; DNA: TGTGCCAGCAGCCCATCCGGGGAGGCGGATGAAAAACTGTTTTTT; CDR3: CASSPSGEADEKLFF
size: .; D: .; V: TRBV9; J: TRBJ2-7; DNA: TGTGCCAGCAGCGTTACCTCGGGAGAGGGCTACGAGCAGTACTTC; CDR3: CASSVTSGEGYEQYF
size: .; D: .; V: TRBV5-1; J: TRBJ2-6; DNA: TGCGCCAGCAGCTTGGGAAATAGTGCTGGGGCCAACGTCCTGACTTTC; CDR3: CASSLGNSAGANVLTF
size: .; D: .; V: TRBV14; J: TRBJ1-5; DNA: TGTGCCAGCAGCCAAGATTTGGATCAGCCCCAGCATTTT; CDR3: CASSQDLDQPQHF
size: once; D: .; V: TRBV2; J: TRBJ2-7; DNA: TGTGCCACCTCACAGGGACACGAGCAGTACTTC; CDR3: CATSQGHEQYF
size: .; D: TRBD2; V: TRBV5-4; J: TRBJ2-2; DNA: TGTGCCAGCAGCTCCGGGACTAGCGGGAAGTTCGGGGAGCTGTTTTTT; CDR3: CASSSGTSGKFGELFF
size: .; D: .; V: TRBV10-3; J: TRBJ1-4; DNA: TGTGCCATCCAGGGGCGAGGCGAAAAACTGTTTTTT; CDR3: CAIQGRGEKLFF
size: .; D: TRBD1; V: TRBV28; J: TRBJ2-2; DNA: TGTGCCATCGACAGGGGTACCGGGGAGCTGTTTTTT; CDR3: CAIDRGTGELFF
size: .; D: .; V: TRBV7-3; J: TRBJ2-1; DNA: TGTGCCAGCAGCTCACGAGTTGGGGGCTCCTACAATGAGCAGTTCTTC; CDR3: CASSSRVGGSYNEQFF
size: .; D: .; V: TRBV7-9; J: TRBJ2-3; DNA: TGTGCCAGCATCGACGTCCGCGGGAAAAGCACAGATACGCAGTATTTT; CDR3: CASIDVRGKSTDTQYF
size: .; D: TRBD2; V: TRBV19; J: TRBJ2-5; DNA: TGTGCCAGTAGTATGACTAGCGGGAGCCCGACGGAGACCCAGTACTTC; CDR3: CASSMTSGSPTETQYF
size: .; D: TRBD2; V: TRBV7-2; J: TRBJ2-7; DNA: TGTGCCAGCAGCTTAGAAATGTCGGCGGGGGGGGCCGCCTACGAGCAGTACTTC; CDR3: CASSLEMSAGGAAYEQYF
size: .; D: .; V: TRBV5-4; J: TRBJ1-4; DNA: TGTGCCAGCAGCCCCGGACAGCTTGAAAAACTGTTTTTT; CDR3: CASSPGQLEKLFF
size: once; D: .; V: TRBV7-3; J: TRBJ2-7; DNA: TGTGCCAGCAGCCCCAGTACCCCGTTCTACGAGCAGTACTTC; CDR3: CASSPSTPFYEQYF
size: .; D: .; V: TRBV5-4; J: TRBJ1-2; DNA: TGTGCCAGCACCTACCGGAGGGGGAACTATGGCTACACCTTC; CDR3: CASTYRRGNYGYTF
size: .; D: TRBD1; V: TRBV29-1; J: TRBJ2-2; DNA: TGCAGCGTTGAAGCCGCGGGACAGGGGGTAGCCGGGGAGCTGTTTTTT; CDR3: CSVEAAGQGVAGELFF
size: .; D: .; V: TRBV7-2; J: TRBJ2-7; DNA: TGTGCCAGCAGCTTAGGATTAGCGGACACCAAATACGAGCAGTACTTC; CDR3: CASSLGLADTKYEQYF
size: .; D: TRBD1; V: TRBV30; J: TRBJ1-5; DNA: TGTGCCTGGAGTAGGGGGCTAAGCAATCAGCCCCAGCATTTT; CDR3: CAWSRGLSNQPQHF
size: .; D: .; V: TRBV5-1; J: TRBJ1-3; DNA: TGCGCCAGCAGCTTCCAGGGAGGGAACACCATATATTTT; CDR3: CASSFQGGNTIYF
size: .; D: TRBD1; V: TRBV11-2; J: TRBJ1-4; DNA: TGTGCCAGCAGCGCACAGGGGGCGAATGAAAAACTGTTTTTT; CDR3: CASSAQGANEKLFF
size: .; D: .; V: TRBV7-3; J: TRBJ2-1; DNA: TGTGCCAGCAGCTTAGGAGGCACGAGCTCCTACAATGAGCAGTTCTTC; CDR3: CASSLGGTSSYNEQFF
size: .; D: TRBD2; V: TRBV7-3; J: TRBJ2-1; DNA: TGTGCCAGCAGCTTATTCGGGACTAGCGGGAGCAATGAGCAGTTCTTC; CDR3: CASSLFGTSGSNEQFF
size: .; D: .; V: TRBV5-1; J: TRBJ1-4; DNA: TGCGCCAGTAGGGAGGGTCCAACTAATGAAAAACTGTTTTTT; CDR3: CASREGPTNEKLFF